The table lists the clone carrying this TCR beta chain with a few counts. This entry comes from a study of beta chain features in type 1 diabetes. The isolated RNA, all of it, was reverse transcribed, so expressed TCRB transcripts were what got sequenced. Samples of naive, central memory and regulatory T cells yielded a mean of around 3.4 million reads. The assay was immunoSEQ multiplex PCR, and TCRdb's table has in-frame clones only and misses some. There are about 620,000 clones in the sample; roughly a sixth occur only once, and under 0.095% lies in the top ten. From germline, CDR1 is SGHTA and CDR2 FQGNSA. This CDR3 region has 13 residues. V shed 3 bases and J shed 3 bases, with 8 bases lying between them.

Sequencing used naive CD4+ T cells from blood. The receptor comes from a young man in good health. The J gene is TRBJ2-5, the V gene TRBV7-2, with no clear D. The CDR3 DNA sequence: TGTGCCAGCAGCTTTACAAGGGAAGAGACCCAGTACTTC. It codes for CASSFTREETQYF.